Here is one T cell receptor (beta chain) with its context. The antigen remains unidentified. This sample is part of a study of identical twins. General study findings and limits: Researchers reported weaker excess twin sharing in beta out-of-frame sequences.

Template switching added a universal primer site; cDNA carried unique molecular identifiers. TCRdb processed the 5' RACE reads anew with MiXCR; each CDR3 protein has one entry. The sample shows about 260,000 distinct CDR3 sequences, roughly 7% of them seen only once. V trimming: 5 bases; J trimming: 4 bases; junction bases outside the gene matches: 10. Germline CDR1 reads DFQATT; CDR2 reads SNEGSKA (reference sequence). CDR3 length: 15 residues. The sample also formed part of further work on yellow fever vaccine responses in identical twins. That source reports: On the reported evidence, twins' vaccine T cell responses seemed partly convergent and partly personalized.

The sequencing input was memory (CD45RO+) T cells sorted from blood. This TCR was recovered from a young woman in good health. The V call is TRBV20-1, the J call TRBJ2-1; TRBD2 aligns across 8 bases. The CDR3 loop reads CSAVRAGGRYNEQFF. Written as DNA, the CDR3 is TGCAGTGCTGTCCGTGCGGGAGGAAGATACAATGAGCAGTTCTTC.